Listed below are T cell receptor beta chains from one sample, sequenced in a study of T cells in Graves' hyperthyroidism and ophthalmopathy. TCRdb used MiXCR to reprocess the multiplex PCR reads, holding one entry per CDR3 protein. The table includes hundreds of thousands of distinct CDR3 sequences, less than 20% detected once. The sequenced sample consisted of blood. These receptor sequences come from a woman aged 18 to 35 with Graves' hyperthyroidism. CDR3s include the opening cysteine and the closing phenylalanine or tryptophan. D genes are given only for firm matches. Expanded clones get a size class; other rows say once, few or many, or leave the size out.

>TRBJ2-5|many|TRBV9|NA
TGTGCCAGCAGCGTAGATCCGGCAGGGGAAGAGACCCAGTACTTC
CASSVDPAGEETQYF
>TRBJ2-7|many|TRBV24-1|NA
TGTGCCACCAGTGACATCCGATCCGAATACGAGCAGTACTTC
CATSDIRSEYEQYF
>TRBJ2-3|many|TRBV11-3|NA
TGTGCCAGCAGCTTAGTGTGGGCCTTCCCCGAGACAGATACGCAGTATTTT
CASSLVWAFPETDTQYF
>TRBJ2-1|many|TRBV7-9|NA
TGTGCCAGCACCCCCTCGGGAGCCCCCAATGAGCAGTTCTTC
CASTPSGAPNEQFF
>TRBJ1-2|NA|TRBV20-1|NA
TGCAGTGCTAGAGGGCCAGGGGTAGAAGAGGGCTACACCTTC
CSARGPGVEEGYTF
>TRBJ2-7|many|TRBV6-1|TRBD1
TGTGCCAGCAGTGGGGACAGGGGAGCCTACGAGCAGTACTTC
CASSGDRGAYEQYF
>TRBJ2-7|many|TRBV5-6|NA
TGTGCCAGCAGCCTCCTGAATTACGAGCAGTACTTC
CASSLLNYEQYF
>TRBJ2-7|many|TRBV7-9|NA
TGTGCCAGCAGCCAACCGGGTCCCTACGAGCAGTACTTC
CASSQPGPYEQYF
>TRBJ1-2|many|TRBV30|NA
TGTGCCTGGAGCCTTGGGGGAGGGGGCTACACCTTC
CAWSLGGGGYTF
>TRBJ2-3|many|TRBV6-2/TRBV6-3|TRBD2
TGTGCCAGCAGTTACGGGCTGACTAGCGGGGGGGCCACAGATACGCAGTATTTT
CASSYGLTSGGATDTQYF
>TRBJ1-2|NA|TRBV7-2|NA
TGTGCCAGCAGCTTAAGTTTGGGGGCACTAGGCTACACCTTC
CASSLSLGALGYTF
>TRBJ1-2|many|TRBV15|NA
TGTGCCACCAGCAGGTTTCGGGAGTATTATGGCTACACCTTC
CATSRFREYYGYTF
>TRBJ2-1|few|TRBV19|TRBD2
TGTGCCACCTCGGGACTAGCGGGAGAAAAATTTTACAATGAGCAGTTCTTC
CATSGLAGEKFYNEQFF
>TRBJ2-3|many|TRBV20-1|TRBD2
TGCAGTGCTATACAGCGGGGGGGCAACACAGATACGCAGTATTTT
CSAIQRGGNTDTQYF
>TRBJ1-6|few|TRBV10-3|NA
TGTGCCACCAGTGAGCCTTGGACAGACTATAATTCACCCCTCCACTTT
CATSEPWTDYNSPLHF
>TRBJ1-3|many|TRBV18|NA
TGTGCCAGCTCACCAAACGGGGGTGGAAACACCATATATTTT
CASSPNGGGNTIYF
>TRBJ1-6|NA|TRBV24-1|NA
TGTGCCACCAGTACCGGGACTGAGAATTCACCCCTCCACTTT
CATSTGTENSPLHF
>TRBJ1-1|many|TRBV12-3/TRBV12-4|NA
TGTGCCAGCAGATCCCCAGGAGAGAACACTGAAGCTTTCTTT
CASRSPGENTEAFF
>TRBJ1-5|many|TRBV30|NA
TGTGCCTGGGGGGAGCGAGGCAATCAGCCCCAGCATTTT
CAWGERGNQPQHF
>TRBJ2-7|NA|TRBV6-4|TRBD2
TGTGCCAGCAGTGAATCTAGCGGGAGTGGGAACGAGCAGTACTTC
CASSESSGSGNEQYF
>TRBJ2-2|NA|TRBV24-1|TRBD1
TGTGCCACCAGTGATGGACAGGGGAGAACCGGGGAGCTGTTTTTT
CATSDGQGRTGELFF
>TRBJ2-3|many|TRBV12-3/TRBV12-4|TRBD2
TGTGCCAGCAGCAGGACTAGCGGGAGAACAGATACGCAGTATTTT
CASSRTSGRTDTQYF
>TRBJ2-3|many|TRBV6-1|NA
TGTGCCAGCGCGAGGGAGGCTGGTGGTGGCACAGATACGCAGTATTTT
CASAREAGGGTDTQYF
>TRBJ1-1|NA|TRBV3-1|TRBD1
TGCGCCAGCGGACAGGGGATTGACACTGAAGCTTTCTTT
CASGQGIDTEAFF